Detailed here is one T cell receptor beta chain. Some clones are missing from TCRdb's copy, which holds only in-frame ones; the method was immunoSEQ multiplex PCR. The sample shows a few hundred thousand clones, 84% of them seen only once. V was pared by 6 bases and J by 3 bases, with 10 bases between. Looked up from germline, CDR1 is MNHEY and CDR2 is SVGAGI. This CDR3 spans 13 amino acids. The sample originates from a study of blood T cell repertoires in COVID-19. Across the study: Nucleic acid was either cDNA or gDNA, and it came from T cells, B-cell-depleted T cells, or PBMCs.

The rearrangement joins TRBV6-5 to TRBJ2-3; D not certain. Sequenced sample: peripheral blood. The clonotype comes from a human donor in a cohort sampled during active COVID-19. The CDR3 DNA is TGTGCCAGCAGCTCGCGACAAACAGATACGCAGTATTTT. It yields the protein CASSSRQTDTQYF.